This is a list of T cell receptor beta chains from one sample in a study of T cell repertoires in cytomegalovirus infection. Antigens of these TCRs are unknown. TCRdb analysed the reads with MiXCR anew, one entry per CDR3 protein. The table includes tens of thousands of distinct CDR3 sequences, roughly 19% detected once. This sample comprised CD8+ T cells from cultured PBMCs, obtained from culture after CMV antigen stimulation. Receptor source: a human donor in good health (CMV status not recorded). Some clones in this sample may be carry-over from other donors' samples. Each CDR3 is given with its conserved first and last residue. The order of the fields is V gene, D gene, clone size, J gene, CDR3 protein, CDR3 DNA. D genes are given only for firm matches. Expanded clones are given a class, and other clones once, few, many or no size at all.

TRBV6-1	NA	NA	TRBJ2-1	CASRPPLASGEQFF	TGTGCCAGCAGACCCCCGCTAGCGTCCGGTGAGCAGTTCTTC
TRBV20-1	NA	many	TRBJ2-3	CSAPDSTDTQYF	TGCAGTGCCCCGGACAGCACAGATACGCAGTATTTT
TRBV28	NA	many	TRBJ1-1	CASSSGGPATEAFF	TGTGCCAGCAGTTCCGGGGGGCCAGCCACTGAAGCTTTCTTT
TRBV12-5	NA	few	TRBJ2-1	CACQKGDNEQFF	TGTGCTTGTCAAAAAGGGGACAATGAGCAGTTCTTC
TRBV28	NA	many	TRBJ1-2	CASSLLKPLGYTF	TGTGCCAGCAGTTTACTTAAACCCTTGGGCTACACCTTC
TRBV13	TRBD2	many	TRBJ2-7	CASRWRGGGYEQYF	TGTGCCAGCAGGTGGCGGGGGGGCGGATACGAGCAGTACTTC
TRBV19	NA	few	TRBJ1-2	CASSIGDHNYGYTF	TGTGCCAGTAGTATCGGCGACCATAACTATGGCTACACCTTC
TRBV4-3	NA	many	TRBJ2-7	CASSQEWAETYEQYF	TGCGCCAGCAGCCAAGAGTGGGCAGAAACCTACGAGCAGTACTTC
TRBV7-2	TRBD2	many	TRBJ2-5	CASSLGLALSETQYF	TGTGCCAGCAGCCTAGGACTAGCCTTGTCTGAGACCCAGTACTTC
TRBV27	TRBD1	few	TRBJ1-1	CASSSRGLNTEAFF	TGTGCCAGCAGTTCCAGGGGGCTGAACACTGAAGCTTTCTTT
TRBV24-1	NA	NA	TRBJ2-2	CATSDFRTNPRLGGNTGELFF	TGTGCCACCAGTGATTTCCGGACCAACCCACGACTCGGGGGGAACACCGGGGAGCTGTTTTTT
TRBV6-2/TRBV6-3	TRBD2	NA	TRBJ2-7	CASSYKREGTEQYF	TGTGCCAGCAGTTACAAGCGGGAGGGTACCGAGCAGTACTTC
TRBV4-3	NA	few	TRBJ1-5	CASSQDREPNQPQHF	TGCGCCAGCAGCCAAGACAGGGAGCCGAATCAGCCCCAGCATTTT
TRBV15	NA	NA	TRBJ1-2	CATSREQGSGYTF	TGTGCCACCAGCAGAGAACAAGGGAGTGGCTACACCTTC
TRBV7-2	TRBD1	many	TRBJ1-6	CASSGGQANSPLHF	TGTGCCAGCAGCGGGGGACAGGCTAATTCACCCCTCCACTTT
TRBV7-9	NA	many	TRBJ1-4	CASSLRVFGNEKLFF	TGTGCCAGCAGCTTGAGAGTCTTCGGTAATGAAAAACTGTTTTTT
TRBV12-3/TRBV12-4	NA	many	TRBJ1-5	CASSAGAGQPQHF	TGTGCCAGCAGTGCGGGGGCGGGTCAGCCCCAGCATTTT
TRBV12-3/TRBV12-4	NA	NA	TRBJ2-6	CASSLSSRQAPSGANVLTF	TGTGCCAGCAGTTTATCGAGCCGGCAGGCTCCCTCTGGGGCCAACGTCCTGACTTTC
TRBV5-1	TRBD2	many	TRBJ2-1	CASSTTSGGTNEQFF	TGCGCCAGCAGCACTACTAGCGGGGGCACGAATGAGCAGTTCTTC
TRBV7-6	NA	many	TRBJ1-1	CASSLRGGDSEAFF	TGTGCCAGCAGCTTGAGGGGAGGCGATTCCGAAGCTTTCTTT
TRBV20-1	NA	NA	TRBJ1-1	CSARARPLGYTEAFF	TGCAGTGCCCGGGCCCGCCCGCTGGGGTACACTGAAGCTTTCTTT
TRBV20-1	TRBD2	NA	TRBJ2-1	CSAQGVAGGGEQFF	TGCAGTGCTCAGGGGGTAGCGGGGGGGGGTGAGCAGTTCTTC
TRBV7-9	NA	many	TRBJ1-2	CASSPIGSGGYTF	TGTGCCAGCAGCCCCATTGGGTCCGGAGGCTACACCTTC
TRBV12-5	TRBD2	many	TRBJ2-7	CASGLSGDYEQYF	TGTGCTAGTGGTCTCAGCGGGGACTACGAGCAGTACTTC
TRBV6-1	NA	NA	TRBJ2-3	CASSIGDTQYF	TGTGCCAGCAGTATAGGAGATACGCAGTATTTT
TRBV9	TRBD1	NA	TRBJ2-7	CASSVAGTGGFEQYF	TGTGCCAGCAGCGTAGCCGGGACAGGGGGCTTCGAGCAGTACTTC
TRBV11-2	NA	many	TRBJ1-5	CASSLDHGGGNQPQHF	TGTGCCAGCAGCTTAGATCATGGGGGCGGCAATCAGCCCCAGCATTTT
TRBV7-2	NA	many	TRBJ2-1	CASSLELGGEQFF	TGTGCCAGCAGCTTAGAGTTGGGGGGTGAGCAGTTCTTC
TRBV7-2	NA	many	TRBJ1-6	CASRPGANNSPLHF	TGTGCCAGCAGACCGGGGGCGAATAATTCACCCCTCCACTTT
TRBV20-1	TRBD2	few	TRBJ2-1	CSAGTSGRVLF	TGCAGTGCCGGGACTAGCGGGAGGGTGCTCTTC
TRBV6-2/TRBV6-3	NA	NA	TRBJ2-1	CASSLTTNEQFF	TGTGCCAGCAGTCTGACTACGAATGAGCAGTTCTTC
TRBV12-3/TRBV12-4	NA	few	TRBJ2-7	CASSLREPVQYF	TGTGCCAGCAGTTTGCGTGAACCAGTTCAGTACTTC
TRBV4-1	NA	NA	TRBJ2-7	CASSQDLSGDLSYEQYF	TGCGCCAGCAGCCAAGATTTATCCGGAGACCTCTCCTACGAGCAGTACTTC
TRBV7-9	TRBD2	NA	TRBJ2-2	CASSPGLLTGELFF	TGTGCCAGCAGCCCGGGACTACTAACCGGGGAGCTGTTTTTT
TRBV7-2	NA	many	TRBJ2-3	CASSLGSGPSTDTQYF	TGTGCCAGCAGCTTAGGGAGCGGGCCTAGCACAGATACGCAGTATTTT
TRBV15	NA	few	TRBJ2-5	CATTPGEANQETQYF	TGTGCCACTACCCCGGGAGAGGCGAACCAAGAGACCCAGTACTTC
TRBV4-1	NA	NA	TRBJ1-1	CASSQDPGSMNTEAFF	TGCGCCAGCAGCCAAGATCCAGGCAGCATGAACACTGAAGCTTTCTTT
TRBV4-3	NA	few	TRBJ2-5	CASSQSSRGSQETQYF	TGCGCCAGCAGCCAATCCTCCCGGGGCAGTCAAGAGACCCAGTACTTC
TRBV7-8	TRBD1	many	TRBJ1-2	CASSPGQGTYGYTF	TGTGCCAGCAGCCCGGGACAGGGAACCTATGGCTACACCTTC
TRBV9	NA	NA	TRBJ1-5	CASSVVGSNQPQHF	TGTGCCAGCAGCGTAGTCGGGAGCAATCAGCCCCAGCATTTT